The T cell receptor beta chain described here comes from a study of OX40 agonist ivuxolimab in advanced cancers. The junction had 5 bases not matched to a gene; V was cut back by 4 bases and J by 3 bases. Germline CDR1 is MGHDK and CDR2 is SYGVNS. The CDR3 loop spans 14 amino acids. Repertoires were generated with immunoSEQ multiplex PCR, while TCRdb's copy carries only in-frame clones and drops some. The sample holds roughly 48,000 clones, 70% to 90% seen once. For this clone: Its antigen remains unidentified.

Study-wide points: CD4+ T cells averaged fewer expanded clones than CD8+ T cells.

Sequencing was performed on CD4+ or CD8+ T cells sorted from blood, taken in a trial of the OX40 agonist ivuxolimab. The J gene is TRBJ2-5, the V gene TRBV25-1, with 7 positions matching TRBD1. The TCR originated in an adult with an advanced solid tumor such as melanoma, head and neck, liver or kidney cancer. This CDR3 reads CASSGKGGEETQYF. CDR3 DNA: TGTGCCAGCAGTGGCAAAGGGGGCGAAGAGACCCAGTACTTC.